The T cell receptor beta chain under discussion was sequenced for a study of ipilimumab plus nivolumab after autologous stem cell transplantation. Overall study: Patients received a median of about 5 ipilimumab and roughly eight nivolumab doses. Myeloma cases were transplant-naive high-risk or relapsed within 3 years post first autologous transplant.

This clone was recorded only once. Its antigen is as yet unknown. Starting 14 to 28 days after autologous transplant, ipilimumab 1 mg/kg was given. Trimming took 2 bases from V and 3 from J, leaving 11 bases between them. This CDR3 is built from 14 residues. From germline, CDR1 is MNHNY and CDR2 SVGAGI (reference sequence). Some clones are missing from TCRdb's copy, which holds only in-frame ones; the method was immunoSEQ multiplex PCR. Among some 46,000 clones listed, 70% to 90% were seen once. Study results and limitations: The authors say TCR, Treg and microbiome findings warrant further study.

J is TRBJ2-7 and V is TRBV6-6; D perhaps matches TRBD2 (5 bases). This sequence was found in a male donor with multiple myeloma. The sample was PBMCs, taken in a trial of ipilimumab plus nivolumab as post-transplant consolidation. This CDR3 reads CASSYRDRRYEQYF. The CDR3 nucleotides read TGTGCCAGCAGTTACCGGGATCGTCGCTACGAGCAGTACTTC.